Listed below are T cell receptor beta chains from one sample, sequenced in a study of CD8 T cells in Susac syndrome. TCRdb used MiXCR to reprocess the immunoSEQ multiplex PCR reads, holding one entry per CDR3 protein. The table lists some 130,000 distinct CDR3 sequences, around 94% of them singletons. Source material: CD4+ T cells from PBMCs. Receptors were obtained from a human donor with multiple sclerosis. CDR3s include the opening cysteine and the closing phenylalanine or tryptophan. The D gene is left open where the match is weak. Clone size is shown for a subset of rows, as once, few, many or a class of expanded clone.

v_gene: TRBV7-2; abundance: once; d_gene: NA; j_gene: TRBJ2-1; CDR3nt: TGTGCCAGCAGCTTCCCTCAGGGAATCACCTACAATGAGCAGTTCTTC; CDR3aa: CASSFPQGITYNEQFF
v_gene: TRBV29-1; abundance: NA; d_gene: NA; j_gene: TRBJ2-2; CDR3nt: TGCAGCGCACTTGGCGAAGGGCAGCGGGTTGGCACCGGGGAGCTGTTTTTT; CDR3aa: CSALGEGQRVGTGELFF
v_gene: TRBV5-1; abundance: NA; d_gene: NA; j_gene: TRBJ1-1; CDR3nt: TGCGCCAGCAGCGCCGGGGCCTCGAACACTGAAGCTTTCTTT; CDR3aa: CASSAGASNTEAFF
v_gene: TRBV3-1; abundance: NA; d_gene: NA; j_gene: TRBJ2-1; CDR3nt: TGTGCCAGCAGCCAAGTCGGGGCCCGCAATGAGCAGTTCTTC; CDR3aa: CASSQVGARNEQFF
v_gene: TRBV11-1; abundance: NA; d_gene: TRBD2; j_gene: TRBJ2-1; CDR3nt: TGTGCCAGCAGCTTCCTGACTAGCGGGGTGAATGTGGAGCAGTTCTTC; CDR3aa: CASSFLTSGVNVEQFF
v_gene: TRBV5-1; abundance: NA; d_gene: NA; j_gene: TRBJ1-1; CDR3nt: TGCGCCAGCAGTCTGCGAGCCGACCTACAGGCGTTCACTGAAGCTTTCTTT; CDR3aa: CASSLRADLQAFTEAFF
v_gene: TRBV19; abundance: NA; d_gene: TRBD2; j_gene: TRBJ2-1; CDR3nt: TGTGCCAGTAGTCCTTTACTAGCGGGGAATGAGCAGTTCTTC; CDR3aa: CASSPLLAGNEQFF
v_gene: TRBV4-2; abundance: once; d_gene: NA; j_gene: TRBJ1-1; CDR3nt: TGTGCCAGCAGCCCCTACGGGGGTAACGCTGAAGCTTTCTTT; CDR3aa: CASSPYGGNAEAFF
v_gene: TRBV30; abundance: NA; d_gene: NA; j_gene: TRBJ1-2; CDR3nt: TGTGCCTGGAGTGACCCGAGGGGAAGGGCCTATGGCTACACCTTC; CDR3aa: CAWSDPRGRAYGYTF
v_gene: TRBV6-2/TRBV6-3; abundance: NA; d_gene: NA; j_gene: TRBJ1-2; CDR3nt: TGTGCCAGCAGCGACAGACGGGTCGGCTACACCTTC; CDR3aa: CASSDRRVGYTF
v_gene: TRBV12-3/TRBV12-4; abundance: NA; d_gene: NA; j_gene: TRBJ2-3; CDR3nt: TGTGCCAGCAGCTCGTCGGGGGGCCCGACAGATACGCAGTATTTT; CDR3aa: CASSSSGGPTDTQYF
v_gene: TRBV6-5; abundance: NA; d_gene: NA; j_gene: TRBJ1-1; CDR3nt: TGTGCCAGCAGTTACCGAACCAGGGGTTTACGCGACACTGAAGCTTTCTTT; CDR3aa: CASSYRTRGLRDTEAFF
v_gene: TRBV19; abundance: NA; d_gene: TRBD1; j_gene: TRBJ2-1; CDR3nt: TGTGCCAGTAGTCGACAGGGGACCTACAATGAGCAGTTCTTC; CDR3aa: CASSRQGTYNEQFF
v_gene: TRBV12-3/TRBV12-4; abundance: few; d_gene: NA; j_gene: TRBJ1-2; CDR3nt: TGTGCCAGCAGCGCCAGGGGTGGCTACACCTTC; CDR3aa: CASSARGGYTF
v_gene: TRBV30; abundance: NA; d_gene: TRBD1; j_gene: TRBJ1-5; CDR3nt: TGTGCCTGGAGTAACAGGGGTAGGTACGGCCAGCCCCAGCATTTT; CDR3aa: CAWSNRGRYGQPQHF
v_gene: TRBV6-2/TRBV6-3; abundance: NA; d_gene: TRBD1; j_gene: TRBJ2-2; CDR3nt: TGTGCCAGCAGCTACCGGACAGGGCGCCCCGGGGAGCTGTTTTTT; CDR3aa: CASSYRTGRPGELFF
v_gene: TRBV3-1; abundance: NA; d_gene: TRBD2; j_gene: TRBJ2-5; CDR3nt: TGTGCCAGCAGCCCACTAGCGGGGAGACCGGGGACCCAGTACTTC; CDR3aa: CASSPLAGRPGTQYF
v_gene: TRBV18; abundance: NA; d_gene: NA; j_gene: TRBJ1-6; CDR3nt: TGTGCCAGCTCACCACGGGGTTTAGGTAATTCACCCCTCCACTTT; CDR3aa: CASSPRGLGNSPLHF
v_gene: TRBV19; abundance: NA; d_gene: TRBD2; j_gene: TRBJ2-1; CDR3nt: TGTGCCAGTAGTATCGGGGGGAGGAGTTCGGATGAGCAGTTCTTC; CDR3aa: CASSIGGRSSDEQFF
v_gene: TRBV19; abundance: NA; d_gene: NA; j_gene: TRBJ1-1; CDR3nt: TGTGCCAGTAGTATGATACAGGGACGGGGGAACACTGAAGCTTTCTTT; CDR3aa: CASSMIQGRGNTEAFF
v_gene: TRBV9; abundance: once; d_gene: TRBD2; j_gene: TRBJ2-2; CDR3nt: TGTGCCAGCAGCGCCCGGACTAGCGGGGTCACCGGGGAGCTGTTTTTT; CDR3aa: CASSARTSGVTGELFF
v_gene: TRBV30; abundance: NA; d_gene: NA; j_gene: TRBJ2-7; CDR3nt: TGTGCCTGGATGCTACCGGGACGGAGCTACGAGCAGTACTTC; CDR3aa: CAWMLPGRSYEQYF
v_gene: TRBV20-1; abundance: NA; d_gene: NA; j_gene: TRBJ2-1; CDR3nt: TGCAGTGCTTGGGCTTCGGGGAATGAGCAGTTCTTC; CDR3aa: CSAWASGNEQFF
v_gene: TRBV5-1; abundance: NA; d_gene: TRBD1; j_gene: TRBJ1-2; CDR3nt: TGCGCCAGCAGCTCACGTCCGGGACAGGGGGCCAACTATGGCTACACCTTC; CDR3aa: CASSSRPGQGANYGYTF
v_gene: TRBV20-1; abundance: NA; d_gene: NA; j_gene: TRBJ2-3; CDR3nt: TGCAGTGCTAGAGGAGGCGGGGTCCCAGATACGCAGTATTTT; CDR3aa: CSARGGGVPDTQYF
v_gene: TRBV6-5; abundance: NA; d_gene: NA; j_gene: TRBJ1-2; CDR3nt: TGTGCCAGCAGTCCTGTAACCGCTGCTAACTATGGCTACACCTTC; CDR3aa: CASSPVTAANYGYTF
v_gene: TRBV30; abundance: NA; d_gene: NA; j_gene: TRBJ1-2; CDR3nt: TGTGCCTGCCCCCCGTCCGGACGCTCCTCCGGTTACACCTTC; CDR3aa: CACPPSGRSSGYTF
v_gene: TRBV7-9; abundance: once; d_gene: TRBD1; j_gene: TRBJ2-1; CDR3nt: TGTGCCAGCAGCTTAGATCCGGGACAGGCCTCTCCGTACAATGAGCAGTTCTTC; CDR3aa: CASSLDPGQASPYNEQFF
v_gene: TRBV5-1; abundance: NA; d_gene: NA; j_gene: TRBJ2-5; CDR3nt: TGCGCCAGCAGCTTGATGCTAGCGCAAGAGACCCAGTACTTC; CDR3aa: CASSLMLAQETQYF
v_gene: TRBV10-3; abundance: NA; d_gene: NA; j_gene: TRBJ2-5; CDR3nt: TGTGCCATCAGTGTAAGGGAGACCCAGTACTTC; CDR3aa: CAISVRETQYF
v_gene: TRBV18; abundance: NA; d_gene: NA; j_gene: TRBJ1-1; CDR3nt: TGTGCCAGCTCACCACTCGGGGGAACAAACACTGAAGCTTTCTTT; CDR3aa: CASSPLGGTNTEAFF
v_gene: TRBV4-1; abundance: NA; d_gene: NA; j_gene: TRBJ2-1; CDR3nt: TGCGCCAGCAGCCAAGAAGGGGGGGCCAACAATGAGCAGTTCTTC; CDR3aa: CASSQEGGANNEQFF
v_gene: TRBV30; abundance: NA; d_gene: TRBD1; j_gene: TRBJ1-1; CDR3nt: TGTGCACAGGGGATGAACACTGAAGCTTTCTTT; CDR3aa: CAQGMNTEAFF
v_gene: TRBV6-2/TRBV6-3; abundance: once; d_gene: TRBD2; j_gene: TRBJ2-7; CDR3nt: TGTGCCAGCAGTTACGGGCGGGAGGGACCCCACGAGCAGTACTTC; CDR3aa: CASSYGREGPHEQYF
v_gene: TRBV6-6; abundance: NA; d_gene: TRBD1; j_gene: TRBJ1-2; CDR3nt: TGTGCCAGCAGTGCCCAGGGACAGGGACATGGCTACACCTTC; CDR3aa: CASSAQGQGHGYTF
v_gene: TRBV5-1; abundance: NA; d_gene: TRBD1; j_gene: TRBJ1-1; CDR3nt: TGCGCCAGCAGCGTCGAGCCGTCAGGGGGGTTATGGGCTTTCTTT; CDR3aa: CASSVEPSGGLWAFF
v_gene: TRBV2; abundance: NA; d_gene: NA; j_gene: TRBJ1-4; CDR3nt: TGTGCCAGCAGCCTGAGAGGAACGAATGAAAAACTGTTTTTT; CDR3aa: CASSLRGTNEKLFF
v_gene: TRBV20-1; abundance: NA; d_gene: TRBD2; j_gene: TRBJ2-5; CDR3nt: TGCAGTGCTAGAGTTACTAGCGGTCAAGAGACCCAGTACTTC; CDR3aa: CSARVTSGQETQYF
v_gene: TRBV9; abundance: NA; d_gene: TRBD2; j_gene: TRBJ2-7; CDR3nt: TGTGCCAGCAGCGCCGGTAGCGGGGGCTACGAGCAGTACTTC; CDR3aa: CASSAGSGGYEQYF
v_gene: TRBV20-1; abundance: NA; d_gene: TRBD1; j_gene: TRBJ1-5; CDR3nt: TGCAGTGCTAGGGTGCAACAGGGGCACAATCAGCCCCAGCATTTT; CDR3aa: CSARVQQGHNQPQHF
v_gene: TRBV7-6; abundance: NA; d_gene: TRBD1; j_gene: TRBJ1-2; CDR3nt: TGTGCCAGCAGCTTAGAGGGACAGGGGGCGCGGGGCTACACCTTC; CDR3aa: CASSLEGQGARGYTF